A single sample is the source of the 14 T cell receptor beta chains below, sequenced in a study of somatic mutations in cytotoxic T cells in rheumatoid arthritis. The assay was immunoSEQ multiplex PCR, and TCRdb's table has in-frame clones only and misses some. There are roughly 11,000 clones in the sample; 65% to 75% occur only once, and 8% to 10% lies in the top ten. The specimen sequenced was CD8+ T cells sorted from blood. The receptor set was obtained from a man in his 70s in good health.

This chain uses TRBV28 with TRBJ2-5; 10 bases line up with TRBD2. Germline values: CDR1 MDHEN, CDR2 SYDVKM. This CDR3 has 15 amino acids. Trimming at V came to 7 bases and at J to 5 bases, leaving 10 bases not matched to a gene. The CDR3 nucleotides are TGTGCCAGCACCCCCGGGCTAGCGGGAGTGGAGACCCAGTACTTC. Translating it yields CASTPGLAGVETQYF.

This clone was detected a few times. The rearrangement uses TRBV6-4 and TRBJ2-1, with TRBD2 identical over 16 bases. CDR1 and CDR2 (germline): MRHNA, SNTAGT. The CDR3 spans 16 residues. Trimming cost V 6 bases and J 8 bases; bases outside gene matches: 7. As DNA, the CDR3 is TGTGCCAGCAGCTCCGGGACTAGCGGGGGGGCCGATGAGCAGTTCTTC. It yields the protein CASSSGTSGGADEQFF.

The V and J genes are TRBV29-1 and TRBJ2-7; D is unclear. Trimming took 7 bases from V and 0 from J, leaving 10 bases between them. From germline, CDR1 is SQVTM and CDR2 ANQGSEA. The CDR3 extends over 12 amino acids. The CDR3 sequence: CSALWGSYEQYF. The CDR3 region has the DNA TGCAGCGCCCTTTGGGGCTCCTACGAGCAGTACTTC.

The V call is TRBV27, the J call TRBJ2-2; D is undetermined. The CDR3 contains 11 residues. Trimming removed 8 bases at V and 8 bases at J, with 9 bases between. CDR1 is MNHEY, CDR2 SMNVEV, per germline (reference sequence). CDR3 bases: TGTGCCAGCTGGGGTCGTGGGGAGCTGTTTTTT. Its translation is CASWGRGELFF.

The chain uses TRBV7-3 and TRBJ1-1; 7 bases are a match to TRBD1. In germline, CDR1 is SGHTA, CDR2 FQGTGA. V shed 4 bases and J 7 bases; nucleotides not matched to a gene: 9. This CDR3 contains 14 residues. Written as DNA, the CDR3 is TGTGCCAGCAGCTCATACCCGGGACAGATTGAAGCTTTCTTT. This sequence encodes CASSSYPGQIEAFF.

This clone has just one count. The rearrangement uses TRBV19 and TRBJ2-5; 8 positions match TRBD1. The CDR3 extends over 15 amino acids. Germline V gives CDR1 LNHDA, CDR2 SQIVND (reference sequence). V trimming: 6 bases; J trimming: 4 bases; junction bases outside the gene matches: 10. The CDR3 loop is CASSLGQGMRETQYF. The CDR3 DNA reads as TGTGCCAGTAGCCTTGGACAGGGAATGAGAGAGACCCAGTACTTC.

V gene TRBV6-5 combines with J gene TRBJ1-2; TRBD1 matches 7 bases. Germline CDR1 is MNHEY and CDR2 is SVGAGI. This CDR3 has 15 residues. The J segment lost 5 bases and the V segment lost 6 bases, leaving 12 bases of the junction unmatched. The DNA for the CDR3 is TGTGCCAGCAGCTCCCAGGGGGGGAGCCTTTATGGCTACACCTTC. As protein: CASSSQGGSLYGYTF.

The chain has TRBV5-6 and TRBJ2-3; possibly TRBD1 or TRBD2 for D (6 bases each). CDR1 SGHDT and CDR2 YYEEEE come from the germline V gene. This CDR3 comprises 15 residues. Trimming left V 2 bases short and J 0 bases short, with 10 bases between. CDR3 coding DNA: TGTGCCAGCAGCTTTGGGGGGCGAAGCACAGATACGCAGTATTTT. This sequence encodes CASSFGGRSTDTQYF.

The chain uses TRBV28 and TRBJ1-4; D might be TRBD1 (5 bases). The germline CDR1 and CDR2 sequences are MDHEN and SYDVKM. Between the trimmed V and J ends, which lost 2 bases and 6 bases, there was a span of 13 bases. This CDR3 spans 15 amino acids. In nucleotides, the CDR3 is TGTGCCAGCAGTTTAGGGCAGGGAGAAGATGAAAAACTGTTTTTT. This translates into CASSLGQGEDEKLFF. The complete variable domain, with remaining parts taken from reference TRBV28 and TRBJ1-4, reads DVKVTQSSRYLVKRTGEKVFLECVQDMDHENMFWYRQDPGLGLRLIYFSYDVKMKEKGDIPEGYSVSREKKERFSLILESASTNQTSMYLCASSLGQGEDEKLFFGSGTQLSVL.

The V and J genes are TRBV28 and TRBJ2-2, with D perhaps given as TRBD1 or TRBD2 (5 bases each). V was shortened by 5 bases and J by 4 bases, with 8 bases between the two germline ends. The CDR3 totals 13 residues. From germline, CDR1 is MDHEN and CDR2 SYDVKM. This chain's CDR3 is CASSLGGTGELFF. The CDR3 bases are TGTGCCAGCAGTCTTGGGGGCACCGGGGAGCTGTTTTTT.

V and J are TRBV15 and TRBJ2-7; D call uncertain. The V end lost 2 bases, the J end lost 2 bases, and 13 bases lay between the germline ends. From germline, CDR1 is LNHNV and CDR2 YYDKDF (reference sequence). This CDR3 has 15 residues. Written as DNA, the CDR3 is TGTGCCACCAGCAGACCAAGAGAGAGCACCTACGAGCAGTACTTC. Its translation is CATSRPRESTYEQYF. Complete variable domain (other parts from reference TRBV15 and TRBJ2-7): DAMVIQNPRYQVTQFGKPVTLSCSQTLNHNVMYWYQQKSSQAPKLLFHYYDKDFNNEADTPDNFQSRRPNTSFCFLDIRSPGLGDTAMYLCATSRPRESTYEQYFGPGTRLTVT.

V usage is TRBV4-3 and J usage is TRBJ1-2; possibly TRBD1 for D (6 bases). V dropped 0 bases and J dropped 3 bases, with 14 bases sitting between them. Germline V gene sequence: CDR1 LGHNA, CDR2 YSLEER. The CDR3 covers 16 residues. This chain's CDR3 is CASSQDFQGPDYGYTF. The CDR3 DNA follows: TGCGCCAGCAGCCAAGATTTCCAGGGGCCTGACTATGGCTACACCTTC.

J is TRBJ2-3 and V is TRBV5-6; no clear D. V gave up 2 bases and J gave up 6 bases, with 4 bases separating them. Germline loops: CDR1 SGHDT, CDR2 YYEEEE. This CDR3 has 11 amino acids. The CDR3, as DNA: TGTGCCAGCAGCTTCGGGGATACGCAGTATTTT. Translation: CASSFGDTQYF.

The V and J genes are TRBV19 and TRBJ1-1; D is undetermined. Between the trimmed V and J ends, which lost 4 bases and 4 bases, there was a span of 7 bases. The germline gives CDR1 LNHDA, CDR2 SQIVND (reference sequence). The CDR3 has 12 residues. The CDR3 DNA reads as TGTGCCAGTAGTACACCTACCACTGAAGCTTTCTTT. This translates into CASSTPTTEAFF. Full variable domain (remainder filled in from reference TRBV19 and TRBJ1-1): DGGITQSPKYLFRKEGQNVTLSCEQNLNHDAMYWYRQDPGQGLRLIYYSQIVNDFQKGDIAEGYSVSREKKESFPLTVTSAQKNPTAFYLCASSTPTTEAFFGQGTRLTVV.